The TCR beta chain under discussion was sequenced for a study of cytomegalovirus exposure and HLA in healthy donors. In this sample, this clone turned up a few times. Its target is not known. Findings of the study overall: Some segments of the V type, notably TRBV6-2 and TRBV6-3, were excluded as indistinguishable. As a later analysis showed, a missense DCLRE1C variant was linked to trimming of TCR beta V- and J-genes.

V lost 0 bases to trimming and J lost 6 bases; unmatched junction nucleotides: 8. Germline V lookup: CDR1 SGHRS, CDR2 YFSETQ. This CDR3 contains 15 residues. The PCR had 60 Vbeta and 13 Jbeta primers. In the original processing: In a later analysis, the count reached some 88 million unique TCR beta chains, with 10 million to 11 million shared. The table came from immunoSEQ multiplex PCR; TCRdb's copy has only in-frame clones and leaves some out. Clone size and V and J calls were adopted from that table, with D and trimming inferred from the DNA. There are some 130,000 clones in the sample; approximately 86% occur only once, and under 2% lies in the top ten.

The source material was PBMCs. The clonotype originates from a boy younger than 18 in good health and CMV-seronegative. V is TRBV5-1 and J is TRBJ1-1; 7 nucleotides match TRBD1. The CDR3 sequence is CASSLGSGGSAEAFF. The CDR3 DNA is TGCGCCAGCAGCTTGGGGTCAGGGGGATCAGCTGAAGCTTTCTTT.